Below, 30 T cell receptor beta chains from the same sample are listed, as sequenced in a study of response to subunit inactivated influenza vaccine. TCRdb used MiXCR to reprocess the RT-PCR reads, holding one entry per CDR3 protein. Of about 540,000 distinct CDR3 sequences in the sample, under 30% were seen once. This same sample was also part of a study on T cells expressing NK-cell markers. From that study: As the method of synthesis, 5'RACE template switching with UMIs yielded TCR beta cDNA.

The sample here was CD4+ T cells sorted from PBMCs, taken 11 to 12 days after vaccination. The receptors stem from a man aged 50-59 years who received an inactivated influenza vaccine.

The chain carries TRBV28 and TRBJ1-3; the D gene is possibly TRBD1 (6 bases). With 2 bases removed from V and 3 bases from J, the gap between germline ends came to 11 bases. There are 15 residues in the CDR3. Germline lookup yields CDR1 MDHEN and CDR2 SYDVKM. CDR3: CASSLLQGGGNTIYF. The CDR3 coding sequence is TGTGCCAGCAGTTTACTACAGGGTGGTGGAAACACCATATATTTT. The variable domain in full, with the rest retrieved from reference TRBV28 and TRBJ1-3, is DVKVTQSSRYLVKRTGEKVFLECVQDMDHENMFWYRQDPGLGLRLIYFSYDVKMKEKGDIPEGYSVSREKKERFSLILESASTNQTSMYLCASSLLQGGGNTIYFGEGSWLTVV.

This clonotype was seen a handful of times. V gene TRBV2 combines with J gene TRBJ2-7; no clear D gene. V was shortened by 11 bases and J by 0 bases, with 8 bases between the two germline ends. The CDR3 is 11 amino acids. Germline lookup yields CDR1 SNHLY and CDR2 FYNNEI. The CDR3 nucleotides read TGTGCCTCAGCCCTCTCCTACGAGCAGTACTTC. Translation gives CASALSYEQYF.

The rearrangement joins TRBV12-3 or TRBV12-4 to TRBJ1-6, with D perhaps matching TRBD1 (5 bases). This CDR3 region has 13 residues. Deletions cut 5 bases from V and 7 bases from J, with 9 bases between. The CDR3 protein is CASSPRQNSPLHF. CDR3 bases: TGTGCCAGCAGTCCACGACAGAATTCACCCCTCCACTTT.

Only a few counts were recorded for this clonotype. In DNA, the CDR3 is TGCAGTGCTAGAGATTACGGCAGGGGCGACACTGAAGCTTTCTTT. Translating it yields CSARDYGRGDTEAFF. The V gene is TRBV20-1, the J gene TRBJ1-1, with a possible D match to TRBD1 (6 bases). The V gene's germline CDR1 is DFQATT and CDR2 SNEGSKA (reference sequence). V was shortened by 0 bases and J by 3 bases, with 14 bases between the two germline ends. This CDR3 contains 15 residues.

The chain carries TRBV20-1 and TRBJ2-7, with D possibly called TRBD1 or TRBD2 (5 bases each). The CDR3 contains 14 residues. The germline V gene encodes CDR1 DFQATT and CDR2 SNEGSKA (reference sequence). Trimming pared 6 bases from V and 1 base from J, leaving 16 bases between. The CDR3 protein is CSAKRDQNSYEQYF. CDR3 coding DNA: TGCAGTGCGAAGAGGGACCAGAATTCCTACGAGCAGTACTTC.

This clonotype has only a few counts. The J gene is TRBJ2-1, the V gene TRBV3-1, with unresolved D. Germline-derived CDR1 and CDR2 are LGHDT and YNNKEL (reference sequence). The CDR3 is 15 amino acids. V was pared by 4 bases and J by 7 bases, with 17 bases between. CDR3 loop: CASSPNPTGYNEQFF. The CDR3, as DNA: TGTGCCAGCAGCCCTAACCCGACTGGATATAATGAGCAGTTCTTC.

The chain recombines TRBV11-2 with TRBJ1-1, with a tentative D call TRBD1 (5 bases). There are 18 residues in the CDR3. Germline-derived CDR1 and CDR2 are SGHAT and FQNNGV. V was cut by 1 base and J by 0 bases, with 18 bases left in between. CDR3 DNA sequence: TGTGCCAGCAGCTTAGGGAGAGGCAGACAGTACATGAACACTGAAGCTTTCTTT. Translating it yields CASSLGRGRQYMNTEAFF.

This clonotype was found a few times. CDR3 in amino acids: CASSMGRGGTGELFF. For the CDR3, the DNA is TGCGCCAGCAGCATGGGCCGAGGGGGCACCGGGGAGCTGTTTTTT. The chain links TRBV5-1 to TRBJ2-2; D may be TRBD1 (6 bases). This CDR3 comprises 15 residues. Germline values: CDR1 SGHRS, CDR2 YFSETQ. The V end lost 4 bases, the J end lost 4 bases, and 14 bases lay between the germline ends. Supplemented by reference TRBV5-1 and TRBJ2-2, the full variable domain reads KAGVTQTPRYLIKTRGQQVTLSCSPISGHRSVSWYQQTPGQGLQFLFEYFSETQRNKGNFPGRFSGRQFSNSRSEMNVSTLELGDSALYLCASSMGRGGTGELFFGEGSRLTVL.

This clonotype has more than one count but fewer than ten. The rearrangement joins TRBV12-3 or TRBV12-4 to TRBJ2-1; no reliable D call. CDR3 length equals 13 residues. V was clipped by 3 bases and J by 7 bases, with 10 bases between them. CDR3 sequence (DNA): TGTGCCAGCAGTTTCCAGTCCCTGAATGAGCAGTTCTTC. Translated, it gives CASSFQSLNEQFF.

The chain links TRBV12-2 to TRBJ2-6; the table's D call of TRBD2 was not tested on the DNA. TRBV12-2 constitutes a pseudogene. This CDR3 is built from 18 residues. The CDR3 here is CENLRGELHFSGANVLTF. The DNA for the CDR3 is TGTGAGAATTTGCGGGGGGAACTACACTTCTCTGGGGCCAACGTCCTGACTTTC.

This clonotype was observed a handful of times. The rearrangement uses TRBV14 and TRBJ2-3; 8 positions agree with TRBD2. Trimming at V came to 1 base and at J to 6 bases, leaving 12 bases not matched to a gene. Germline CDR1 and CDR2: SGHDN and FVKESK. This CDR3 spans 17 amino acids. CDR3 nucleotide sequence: TGTGCCAGCAGCCAAGTAGGACTAGCCTTCAATTGGGATACGCAGTATTTT. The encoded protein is CASSQVGLAFNWDTQYF.

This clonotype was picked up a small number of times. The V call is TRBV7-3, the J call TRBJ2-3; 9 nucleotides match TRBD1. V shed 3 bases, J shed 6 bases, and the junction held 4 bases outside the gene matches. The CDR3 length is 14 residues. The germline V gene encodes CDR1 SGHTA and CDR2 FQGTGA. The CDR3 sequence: CASSFGTGRDTQYF. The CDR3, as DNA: TGTGCCAGCAGCTTTGGGACAGGGCGGGATACGCAGTATTTT.

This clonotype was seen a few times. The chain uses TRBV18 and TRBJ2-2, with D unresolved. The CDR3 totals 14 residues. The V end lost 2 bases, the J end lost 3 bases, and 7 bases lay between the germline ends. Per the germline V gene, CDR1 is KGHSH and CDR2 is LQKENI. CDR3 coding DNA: TGTGCCAGCTCACCATCCCTGGACACCGGGGAGCTGTTTTTT. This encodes CASSPSLDTGELFF.

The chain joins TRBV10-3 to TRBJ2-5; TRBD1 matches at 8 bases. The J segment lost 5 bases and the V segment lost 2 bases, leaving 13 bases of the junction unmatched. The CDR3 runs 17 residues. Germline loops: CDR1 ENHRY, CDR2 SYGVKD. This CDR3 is CAISEPADRENEETQYF. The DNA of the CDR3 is TGTGCCATCAGTGAGCCCGCGGACAGGGAGAATGAGGAGACCCAGTACTTC.

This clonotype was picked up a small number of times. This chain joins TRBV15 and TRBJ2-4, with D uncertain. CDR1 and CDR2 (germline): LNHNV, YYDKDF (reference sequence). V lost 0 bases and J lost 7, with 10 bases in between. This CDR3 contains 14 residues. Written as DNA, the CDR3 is TGTGCCACCAGCAGAGATAAGGGCCGGAACATTCAGTACTTC. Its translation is CATSRDKGRNIQYF.

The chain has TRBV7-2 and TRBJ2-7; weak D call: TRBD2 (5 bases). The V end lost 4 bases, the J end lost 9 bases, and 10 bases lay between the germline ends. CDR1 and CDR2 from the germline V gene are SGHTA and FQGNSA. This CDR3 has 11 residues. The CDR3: CASSSTSVQYF. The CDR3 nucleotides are TGTGCCAGCAGCTCTACTAGTGTGCAGTACTTC.

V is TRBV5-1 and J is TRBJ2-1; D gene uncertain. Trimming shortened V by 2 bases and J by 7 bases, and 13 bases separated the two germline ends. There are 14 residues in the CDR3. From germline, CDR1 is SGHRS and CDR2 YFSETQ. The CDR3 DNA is TGCGCCAGCAGCTTCGGATCCCGTAAGAATGAGCAGTTCTTC. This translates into CASSFGSRKNEQFF.

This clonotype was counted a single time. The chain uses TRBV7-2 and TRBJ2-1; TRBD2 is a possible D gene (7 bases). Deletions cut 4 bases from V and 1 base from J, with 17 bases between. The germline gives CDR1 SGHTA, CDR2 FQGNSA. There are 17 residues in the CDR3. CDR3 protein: CASSSTPGGPSYNEQFF. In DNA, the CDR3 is TGTGCCAGCAGCTCGACACCCGGGGGGCCTTCCTACAATGAGCAGTTCTTC.

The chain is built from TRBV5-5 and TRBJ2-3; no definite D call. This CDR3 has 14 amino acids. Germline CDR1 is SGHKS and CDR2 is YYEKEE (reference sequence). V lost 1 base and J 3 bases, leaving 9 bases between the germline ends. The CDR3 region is CASSLRIGTDTQYF. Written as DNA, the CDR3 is TGTGCCAGCAGCTTGAGAATTGGTACAGATACGCAGTATTTT.

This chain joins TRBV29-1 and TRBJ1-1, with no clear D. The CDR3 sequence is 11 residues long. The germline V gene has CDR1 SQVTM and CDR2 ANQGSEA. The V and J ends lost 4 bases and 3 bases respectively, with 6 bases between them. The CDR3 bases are TGCAGCGTTGCTCGGGACACTGAAGCTTTCTTT. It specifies CSVARDTEAFF. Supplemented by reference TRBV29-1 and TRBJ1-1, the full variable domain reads SAVISQKPSRDICQRGTSLTIQCQVDSQVTMMFWYRQQPGQSLTLIATANQGSEATYESGFVIDKFPISRPNLTFSTLTVSNMSPEDSSIYLCSVARDTEAFFGQGTRLTVV.

The chain's CDR3 is CASSLDPRGANVLTF. The CDR3 DNA is TGCGCCAGCAGCTTGGATCCTAGAGGGGCCAACGTCCTGACTTTC. This chain links TRBV5-1 with TRBJ2-6; D not certain. The CDR3 has 15 amino acids. From germline, CDR1 is SGHRS and CDR2 YFSETQ. Trimming removed 0 bases from V and 4 bases from J, with 8 bases in between.

The CDR3 coding sequence is TGTGCCAGCAGTTACTCGATCGGGAGTGGGGAGACCCAGTACTTC. Translated, it gives CASSYSIGSGETQYF. V usage is TRBV6-2 or TRBV6-3 and J usage is TRBJ2-5; D might be TRBD2 (6 bases). Germline V gives CDR1 MNHEY, CDR2 SVGEGT. Trimming cost V 0 bases and J 5 bases, with 13 bases left between them. The CDR3 runs 15 residues.

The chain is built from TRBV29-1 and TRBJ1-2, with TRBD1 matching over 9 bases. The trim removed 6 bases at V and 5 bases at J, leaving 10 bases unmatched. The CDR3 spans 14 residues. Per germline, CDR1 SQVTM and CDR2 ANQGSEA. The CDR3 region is CSVEPTGGGYGYTF. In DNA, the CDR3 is TGCAGCGTGGAGCCGACAGGGGGTGGGTATGGCTACACCTTC.

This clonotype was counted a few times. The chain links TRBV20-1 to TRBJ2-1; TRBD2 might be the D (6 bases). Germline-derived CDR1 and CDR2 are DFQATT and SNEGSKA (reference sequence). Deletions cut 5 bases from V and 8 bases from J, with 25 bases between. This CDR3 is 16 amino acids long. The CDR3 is CSADLSAGTTRDEQFF. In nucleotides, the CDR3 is TGCAGTGCTGATCTAAGTGCGGGGACGACTAGGGATGAGCAGTTCTTC.

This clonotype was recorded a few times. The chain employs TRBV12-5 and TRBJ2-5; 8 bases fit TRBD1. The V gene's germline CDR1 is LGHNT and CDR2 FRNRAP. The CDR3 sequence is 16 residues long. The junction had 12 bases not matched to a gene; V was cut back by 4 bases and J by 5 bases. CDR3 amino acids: CASGSSRGTGLETQYF. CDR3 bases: TGTGCTAGTGGTTCGTCCCGGGGGACAGGCCTCGAGACCCAGTACTTC.

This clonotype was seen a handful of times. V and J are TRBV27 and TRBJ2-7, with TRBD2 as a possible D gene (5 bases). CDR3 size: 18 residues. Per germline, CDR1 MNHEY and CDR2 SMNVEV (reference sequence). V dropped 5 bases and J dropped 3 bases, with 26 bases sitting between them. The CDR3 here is CASSPHRRGLASHYEQYF. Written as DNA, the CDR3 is TGTGCCAGCAGTCCCCATCGGCGTGGTTTAGCGTCACACTACGAGCAGTACTTC.

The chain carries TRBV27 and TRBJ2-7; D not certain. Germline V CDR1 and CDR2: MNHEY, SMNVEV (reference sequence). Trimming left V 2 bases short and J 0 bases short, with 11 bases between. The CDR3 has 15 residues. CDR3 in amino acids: CASSLNGFVSYEQYF. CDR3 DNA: TGTGCCAGCAGTTTAAACGGGTTCGTCTCCTACGAGCAGTACTTC.

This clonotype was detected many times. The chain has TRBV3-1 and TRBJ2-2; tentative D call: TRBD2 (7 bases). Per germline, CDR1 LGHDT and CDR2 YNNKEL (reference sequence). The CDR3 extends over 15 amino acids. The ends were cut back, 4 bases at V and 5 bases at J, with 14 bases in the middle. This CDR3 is CASSPGGRRTGELFF. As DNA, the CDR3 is TGTGCCAGCAGCCCCGGGGGGCGTCGGACCGGGGAGCTGTTTTTT.

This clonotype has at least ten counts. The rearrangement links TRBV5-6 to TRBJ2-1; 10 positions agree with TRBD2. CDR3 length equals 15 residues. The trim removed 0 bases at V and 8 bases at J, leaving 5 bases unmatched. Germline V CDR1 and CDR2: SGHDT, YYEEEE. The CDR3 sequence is CASSLVSGGAHEQFF. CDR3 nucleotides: TGTGCCAGCAGCTTGGTCAGCGGGGGGGCCCATGAGCAGTTCTTC. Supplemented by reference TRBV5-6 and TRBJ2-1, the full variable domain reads DAGVTQSPTHLIKTRGQQVTLRCSPKSGHDTVSWYQQALGQGPQFIFQYYEEEERQRGNFPDRFSGHQFPNYSSELNVNALLLGDSALYLCASSLVSGGAHEQFFGPGTRLTVL.

The CDR3 is CSAGLAGGTDTQYF. The CDR3 DNA is TGCAGTGCTGGACTAGCGGGAGGGACAGATACGCAGTATTTT. The rearrangement uses TRBV20-1 and TRBJ2-3, with 15 bases aligning to TRBD2. Germline values: CDR1 DFQATT, CDR2 SNEGSKA (reference sequence). Trimming removed 5 bases from V and 3 bases from J; junction bases left unmatched: 0. The CDR3 has 14 residues.